The clone carrying this T cell receptor beta chain was found many times. The CDR3 loop spans 15 amino acids. Germline CDR1 is LGHDT and CDR2 is YNNKEL (reference sequence). The ends lost 3 bases at V and 0 bases at J; junction bases unmatched: 2. In TCRdb, the 5' RACE reads were re-called with MiXCR into one record per CDR3 protein. The repertoire holds roughly 70,000 distinct CDR3 sequences, around 18% seen once, with approximately 8.4% in the top ten. The entry originates in a study of early T cells in non-severe SARS-CoV-2 infection. Study details: Sequencing was performed on bulk RNA from unsorted whole blood, leaving chains unpaired.

Material: whole blood, obtained at baseline. The clonotype originates from an adult who was a healthcare worker with PCR-confirmed SARS-CoV-2 infection or an uninfected control (not recorded which). The chain recombines TRBV3-1 with TRBJ2-1; 7 nucleotides match TRBD2. The CDR3, as DNA: TGTGCCAGCAGCCAGGCGGGGGTCTCCTACAATGAGCAGTTCTTC. Translation gives CASSQAGVSYNEQFF.